This is a list of T cell receptor beta chains from one sample in a study of shared clonotypes between healthy human individuals. The data were produced by immunoSEQ multiplex PCR, yet TCRdb's version contains in-frame clones alone and is incomplete. The sample lists roughly 590,000 clones, less than 97% occurring once. The sequenced material came from naive CD8+ T cells sorted from blood. The receptors stem from a woman aged 25 to 39 in good health. Both conserved end residues are part of each CDR3. A D gene is named only where the DNA matches it firmly. Rows give clone size only sometimes, using once, few, many, or a class for an expanded clone.

NA	NA	TRBV27	TRBJ2-5	TGTGCCAGCAGTTTAAGGACCCCTGGGGGAAATCCCCAGTACTTC	CASSLRTPGGNPQYF
few	NA	TRBV12-2	TRBJ1-2	TGTGCAAGTCGCCCCCAGCCCCCAGACTGGAACTTCTATGGCTACACCTTC	CASRPQPPDWNFYGYTF
NA	NA	TRBV13	TRBJ2-5	TGTGCCAGCAGCTTATCGCAGGGAGTGGAGACCCAGTACTTC	CASSLSQGVETQYF
once	NA	TRBV7-4	TRBJ2-1	TGTGCCAGCAGCCCCCGTGGGGATGAGCAGTTCTTC	CASSPRGDEQFF
NA	TRBD2	TRBV27	TRBJ2-3	TGTGCCAGCAGCCGGGAGGCGGGGGGCACAGATACGCAGTATTTT	CASSREAGGTDTQYF
NA	NA	TRBV28	TRBJ1-3	TGTGCCAGGCGTCCTACAAGGAGGATACACGGAAACACCATATATTTT	CARRPTRRIHGNTIYF
NA	TRBD1	TRBV10-2	TRBJ2-7	TGCGCCAGCAGTGAGTCGCCAGGGGGCTCCGGGGAGCAGTACTTC	CASSESPGGSGEQYF
NA	NA	TRBV7-6	TRBJ2-5	TGTGCCAGCAGCCATCAACTAGAGACCCAGTACTTC	CASSHQLETQYF
once	TRBD2	TRBV7-8	TRBJ2-5	TGTGCCAGCAGCTTAATGATAGCGGGGCCGCGGGAGACCCAGTACTTC	CASSLMIAGPRETQYF
NA	TRBD2	TRBV7-6	TRBJ2-2	TGTGCCAGCAGCGGGCTGAATAGCGGGAGGGCATCCGGGGAGCTGTTTTTT	CASSGLNSGRASGELFF
NA	TRBD1	TRBV7-8	TRBJ2-7	TGTGCCAGCAGCCCTCCCGGGAGGACAGGGGGCTACGAGCAGTACTTC	CASSPPGRTGGYEQYF
NA	TRBD2	TRBV15	TRBJ2-1	TGTGCCACCTCCCTAGCGGACTACAATGAGCAGTTCTTC	CATSLADYNEQFF
NA	TRBD1	TRBV7-6	TRBJ2-7	TGTGCCAGCAGCTTGACAGGGGGGGACTACGAGCAGTACTTC	CASSLTGGDYEQYF
NA	NA	TRBV7-2	TRBJ1-4	TGTGCCAGCAGCCCCATCCAGGGGCCCGTTGAAAAACTGTTTTTT	CASSPIQGPVEKLFF
NA	NA	TRBV13	TRBJ1-3	TGTGCCAGCAGCCCAGACAGCTCTGGAAACACCATATATTTT	CASSPDSSGNTIYF
NA	NA	TRBV6-5	TRBJ2-7	TGTGCCAGCAGAGGGCCTTCCTACGAGCAGTACTTC	CASRGPSYEQYF
NA	NA	TRBV28	TRBJ2-7	TGTGCCAGCAGTTCGTGGCGGGTCTTAGAGCAGTACTTC	CASSSWRVLEQYF
NA	NA	TRBV5-4	TRBJ2-1	TGTGCCAGCAGCATACTCGATGAGCAGTTCTTC	CASSILDEQFF
NA	NA	TRBV4-1	TRBJ1-5	TGCGCCAGCAGCCTACGAGACGTTAGCAATCAGCCCCAGCATTTT	CASSLRDVSNQPQHF
NA	TRBD2	TRBV4-1	TRBJ2-3	TGCGCCAGCAGCCAACGAGCGGGAGGGTCGGATACGCAGTATTTT	CASSQRAGGSDTQYF
NA	NA	TRBV28	TRBJ1-1	TGTGCCAGCAGTACTGGGGATGAGAACACTGAAGCTTTCTTT	CASSTGDENTEAFF
NA	NA	TRBV23-1	TRBJ1-2	TGCGCCAGCAGTCAATCGGGAACAGGGTGGTATGGCTACACCTTC	CASSQSGTGWYGYTF
once	TRBD1	TRBV27	TRBJ2-3	TGTGCCAGCAGTTTTACAGGGGGGACAGATACGCAGTATTTT	CASSFTGGTDTQYF
NA	TRBD1	TRBV4-1	TRBJ1-5	TGCGCCAGCAGCCCGTGGACAGGGGGCAACAATCAGCCCCAGCATTTT	CASSPWTGGNNQPQHF
NA	TRBD2	TRBV10-1	TRBJ2-3	TGCGCCAGCGGGGGGCTAGCGGGACGCACAGATACGCAGTATTTT	CASGGLAGRTDTQYF
NA	NA	TRBV28	TRBJ1-5	TGTGCCAGCAGTTCGCTCACGGCTCCCCAGCATTTT	CASSSLTAPQHF
NA	NA	TRBV27	TRBJ2-7	TGTGCCAGCAGTCTCTCTACCGGGACAACCTACGAGCAGTACTTC	CASSLSTGTTYEQYF
NA	NA	TRBV27	TRBJ1-5	TGTGCCAGCGGCCTAGGCCAGCTGAATCAGCCCCAGCATTTT	CASGLGQLNQPQHF
NA	NA	TRBV25-1	TRBJ1-1	TGTGCCAGCAGTGACGACCCGGGGACTGAAGCTTTCTTT	CASSDDPGTEAFF
NA	NA	TRBV20-1	TRBJ2-7	TGCAGTGCTAGAGATGGGAGGGAGCAGTACTTC	CSARDGREQYF
NA	NA	TRBV10-1	TRBJ1-1	TGCGCCAGCAGTGAAAATTGGGGGATGAACACTGAAGCTTTCTTT	CASSENWGMNTEAFF
NA	NA	TRBV11-2	TRBJ2-3	TGTGCCAGCAGCGCCAGAGGGGGGGCAGATACGCAGTATTTT	CASSARGGADTQYF
NA	TRBD2	TRBV19	TRBJ2-7	TGTGCCAGTAGTATTCTAGCGGGGCCAGCCTACGAGCAGTACTTC	CASSILAGPAYEQYF
NA	NA	TRBV7-9	TRBJ2-7	TGTGCCAGCAGCTATACCGGAGGACTACATCACTACGAGCAGTACTTC	CASSYTGGLHHYEQYF
NA	NA	TRBV28	TRBJ2-1	TGTGCCAGCAGTTTAGCGTACAATGAGCAGTTCTTC	CASSLAYNEQFF
once	NA	TRBV30	TRBJ2-1	TGTGCCTGGAGTGAGGCTTCCAATTCCTACAATGAGCAGTTCTTC	CAWSEASNSYNEQFF
NA	NA	TRBV9	TRBJ1-4	TGTGCCAGCAGCGAAGGAAGCCGAAATGAAAAACTGTTTTTT	CASSEGSRNEKLFF
NA	TRBD2	TRBV4-2	TRBJ2-3	TGTGCCAGCAGCCAAGAAGTTTCTAGCGGGAGAGTGTTAGTGACAGATACGCAGTATTTT	CASSQEVSSGRVLVTDTQYF
NA	NA	TRBV23-1	TRBJ1-5	TGCGCCAGCAGTCAATCGGGGGGGGGCAATCAGCCCCAGCATTTT	CASSQSGGGNQPQHF
once	NA	TRBV9	TRBJ2-7	TGTGCCAGCAGCGTAGCTGTGGGTGGGCACGAGCAGTACTTC	CASSVAVGGHEQYF
NA	TRBD2	TRBV28	TRBJ2-7	TGTGCCAGCAGTTTATTGCCGGGAGGGACCTACGAGCAGTACTTC	CASSLLPGGTYEQYF
NA	TRBD1	TRBV19	TRBJ1-5	TGTGCCACCAGACAGGGGGCCAGCAATCAGCCCCAGCATTTT	CATRQGASNQPQHF
NA	TRBD1	TRBV4-1	TRBJ2-3	TGCGCCAGCAGCACGAGGACAGGGGGCCTAGGAGATACGCAGTATTTT	CASSTRTGGLGDTQYF
NA	NA	TRBV5-1	TRBJ1-2	TGCGCCAGCAGCACTGGGCTGTTCTATGGCTACACCTTC	CASSTGLFYGYTF
NA	TRBD1	TRBV13	TRBJ2-7	TGTGCCAGCAGCTTAGGGGACAGGGGGCACGAGCAGTACTTC	CASSLGDRGHEQYF
NA	NA	TRBV6-5	TRBJ1-1	TGTGCCAGCAGTTACGGGGGGCACACTGAAGCTTTCTTT	CASSYGGHTEAFF
once	TRBD1	TRBV4-1	TRBJ2-7	TGCGCCAGCAGCCAAGGGACAGGGTTCTACGAGCAGTACTTC	CASSQGTGFYEQYF
NA	TRBD2	TRBV7-9	TRBJ2-5	TGTGCCTCCAAGAGGGAGGGCCGCATTACCCAGTACTTC	CASKREGRITQYF
NA	TRBD1	TRBV5-6	TRBJ2-7	TGTGCCAGCAGCTTGGCACAGGGGATCTCCTACGAGCAGTACTTC	CASSLAQGISYEQYF
NA	NA	TRBV15	TRBJ2-7	TGTGCCACCAGCGAGCAGGGCCCCTCCTACGAGCAGTACTTC	CATSEQGPSYEQYF
NA	NA	TRBV9	TRBJ1-1	TGTGCCAGCAGCGTAGGGGGCGCGAACACTGAAGCTTTCTTT	CASSVGGANTEAFF